The source of this T cell receptor (beta chain) is a study of regulatory T cells in long-lasting Graves disease. Time point meaning: persistent/refractory GD, antithyroid drugs over 5 years with positive TRAb. Following extraction of RNA from PBMCs, that RNA was used to make the TCR library. Germline-derived CDR1 and CDR2 are LNHDA and SQIVND (reference sequence). The V end lost 7 bases, the J end lost 3 bases, and 12 bases lay between the germline ends. The CDR3 has 13 residues. Arm-PCR of CDR3 regions with iRepertoire HTBI primers generated TCR beta libraries. MiXCR, applied by TCRdb to the multiplex PCR reads, yields one record per CDR3 protein. The sample records 650,000 to 850,000 distinct CDR3 sequences, about 32% being singletons. This clonotype has more than one count but fewer than ten.

The sample in question was peripheral blood mononuclear cells (PBMCs), obtained when the disease was refractory, from a patient treated with antithyroid drugs. The gene calls are TRBV19 and TRBJ1-1, with no clear D. The clonotype originates from a female donor with Graves disease. The chain's CDR3 is CASTEGRDTEAFF. CDR3 nucleotides: TGTGCCAGTACCGAGGGCCGGGACACTGAAGCTTTCTTT.